The 18 T cell receptor beta chains below come from one sample, sequenced in a study of Graves' ophthalmopathy and Graves' hyperthyroidism. CDR3 regions of TCR beta were amplified from RNA transcripts. RT-PCR in the first round used HTBI primers; a second-round multiplex PCR followed. TCRdb re-called the multiplex PCR reads with MiXCR, one entry per CDR3 protein. Here the sample spans 650,000 to 900,000 distinct CDR3 sequences, approximately 40% being singletons. Input material: peripheral blood. The source of these receptors is an adult man with Graves' ophthalmopathy.

This clonotype was recorded a few times. The chain couples TRBV20-1 to TRBJ1-2; 10 bases agree with TRBD1. The V gene end was trimmed by 7 bases and the J gene end by 1 base; junction bases not matched to a gene: 0. The germline V gene has CDR1 DFQATT and CDR2 SNEGSKA (reference sequence). This CDR3 region has 12 residues. The CDR3 here is CSGDRGNYGYTF. The CDR3 bases are TGCAGTGGGGACAGGGGTAACTATGGCTACACCTTC.

V is TRBV9 and J is TRBJ1-1; a possible D gene is TRBD1 (6 bases). Per germline, CDR1 SGDLS and CDR2 YYNGEE. V lost 0 bases, J lost 1 base, and 10 bases lay in between. This CDR3 comprises 15 residues. CDR3 amino acids: CASSVDGQPNTEAFF. In DNA form, the CDR3 reads TGTGCCAGCAGCGTAGATGGACAGCCGAACACTGAAGCTTTCTTT.

The J gene is TRBJ2-7, the V gene TRBV20-1; TRBD1 matches at 7 bases. The CDR3 covers 15 residues. Germline CDR1 and CDR2: DFQATT and SNEGSKA (reference sequence). V gave up 5 bases and J gave up 0 bases; unmatched junction bases: 10. DNA of the CDR3: TGCAGTGCTCGCCACCGGACAGGTTACTCCTACGAGCAGTACTTC. It specifies CSARHRTGYSYEQYF.

V is TRBV29-1 and J is TRBJ1-1; 8 bases align to TRBD1. The V segment lost 6 bases and the J segment 7 bases; nucleotides outside the gene matches: 10. The germline gives CDR1 SQVTM, CDR2 ANQGSEA. The CDR3 length is 13 residues. The CDR3, as DNA: TGCAGCGTGTCCCGGGACAGGACGGATGAAGCTTTCTTT. Protein: CSVSRDRTDEAFF.

The chain is built from TRBV2 and TRBJ1-6; no clear D gene. Trimming left V 2 bases short and J 10 bases short, with 9 bases between. This CDR3 has 13 amino acids. Germline V gives CDR1 SNHLY, CDR2 FYNNEI. The CDR3 DNA reads TGTGCCAGCAGTGAAAGGCAGAGATCACCCCTCCACTTT. This codes for CASSERQRSPLHF.

This chain joins TRBV12-3 or TRBV12-4 and TRBJ1-6, with TRBD1 as a possible D gene (6 bases). Trimming took 5 bases from V and 10 from J, leaving 15 bases between them. The CDR3 covers 14 residues. CDR3 in DNA: TGTGCCAGCAGTCTCAACAGGGTTGAGTCACCCCTCCACTTT. Encoded protein: CASSLNRVESPLHF.

In regard to this clonotype: It is likely a read error, because the conserved phenylalanine at the end of the CDR3 is missing. This chain links TRBV9 with TRBJ1-2; TRBD1 matches at 10 bases. Trimming took 5 bases from V and 1 from J; bases not matched to a gene: 5. CDR1 is SGDLS and CDR2 is YYNGEE in the germline V gene. The CDR3 totals 15 residues. The CDR3 spells CASSTGQGYNYGYTS. CDR3 coding DNA: TGTGCCAGCAGTACGGGACAGGGGTATAACTATGGCTACACCTCC.

This clonotype has a handful of counts. The chain recombines TRBV20-1 with TRBJ2-7, with 8 positions matching TRBD2. Germline trimming cut 0 bases from V and 4 bases from J; bases unmatched to any gene: 11. CDR3 length: 16 residues. In germline, CDR1 is DFQATT, CDR2 SNEGSKA (reference sequence). In DNA form, the CDR3 reads TGCAGTGCTAGAGATCGGGCGAGAGCGGGGGTGTACGAGCAGTACTTC. Translation: CSARDRARAGVYEQYF.

This CDR3 is CSVEDRSGTDTQYF. CDR3 in DNA: TGCAGCGTGGAGGACAGATCTGGGACAGATACGCAGTATTTT. The chain joins TRBV29-1 to TRBJ2-3, with D possibly being TRBD1 (6 bases). This CDR3 has 14 residues. The V end lost 6 bases, the J end lost 3 bases, and 16 bases lay between the germline ends. Germline-derived CDR1 and CDR2 are SQVTM and ANQGSEA.

The chain uses TRBV20-1 and TRBJ1-6; no clear D gene. The V and J ends lost 1 base and 4 bases respectively, with 11 bases between them. The CDR3 is 15 amino acids. Germline values: CDR1 DFQATT, CDR2 SNEGSKA (reference sequence). In nucleotides, the CDR3 is TGCAGTGCTAGAGTAGAAGGCTCATATAATTCACCCCTCCACTTT. Encoded protein: CSARVEGSYNSPLHF.

At least ten counts were recorded for this clonotype. J is TRBJ2-5 and V is TRBV10-3, with D possibly TRBD1 on 7 matching bases. CDR1 is ENHRY, CDR2 SYGVKD, per germline. V was shortened by 0 bases and J by 1 base, with 12 bases between the two germline ends. The CDR3 covers 16 residues. CDR3 bases: TGTGCCATCAGTGAGTCTGGTCAGGGGGGCCAAGAGACCCAGTACTTC. Encoded protein: CAISESGQGGQETQYF.

The chain recombines TRBV13 with TRBJ1-2; 8 positions agree with TRBD1. The germline CDR1 and CDR2 sequences are PRHDT and FYEKMQ (reference sequence). V shed 5 bases and J 5 bases; nucleotides not matched to a gene: 10. The CDR3 length is 15 residues. The CDR3 DNA reads as TGTGCCAGCAGCACGCGAGACAGGGGTGGATATGGCTACACCTTC. Protein sequence: CASSTRDRGGYGYTF.

This clonotype was seen once. One end of the junction fails to match germline, which may point to a read error. The V gene is TRBV24-1, the J gene TRBJ1-5; 7 positions agree with TRBD1. The length of the CDR3 is 15 residues. The germline gives CDR1 KGHDR, CDR2 SFDVKD. This CDR3 reads CASSLLDRVRQPQHF. The CDR3, as DNA: TGTGCCAGCAGTTTACTTGACAGGGTGCGACAGCCCCAGCATTTT.

J is TRBJ1-6 and V is TRBV7-9; TRBD1 matches 7 bases. Germline CDR1 and CDR2: SEHNR and FQNEAQ (reference sequence). There are 15 residues in the CDR3. Unmatched junction bases numbered 9, after V lost 6 bases and J lost 7 bases. This CDR3 reads CASSPGGTENSPLHF. For the CDR3, the DNA is TGTGCCAGCAGTCCGGGGGGGACAGAGAATTCACCCCTCCACTTT.

As for this clonotype: One end of the junction fails to match germline, which may point to a read error. This chain connects TRBV10-2 to TRBJ1-1, with D perhaps matching TRBD1 (5 bases). The CDR3 length is 12 residues. CDR1 WSHSY and CDR2 SAAADI come from the germline V gene. The CDR3 here is CASILGAGEAFF. CDR3 nucleotide sequence: TGTGCCAGCATCCTAGGGGCAGGGGAAGCTTTCTTT.

J is TRBJ1-5 and V is TRBV25-1; D is unclear. The CDR3 spans 13 residues. CDR1 is MGHDK, CDR2 SYGVNS, per germline. The V end lost 4 bases, the J end lost 5 bases, and 9 bases lay between the germline ends. CDR3 region: CASSGKIHQPQHF. CDR3 bases: TGTGCCAGCAGTGGGAAGATTCATCAGCCCCAGCATTTT.

Note on this clonotype: Germline is not matched at one junction end, which may reflect a read error. This chain joins TRBV7-3 and TRBJ1-4, with 8 bases aligning to TRBD1. The CDR3 spans 15 residues. Germline CDR1 reads SGHTA; CDR2 reads FQGTGA. CDR3 sequence reads: CASSLRTGGNEKLFF. The CDR3 DNA follows: TGTGCCAGCAGTTTAAGAACAGGGGGGAATGAAAAACTGTTTTTT.

Many counts were recorded for this clonotype. The chain couples TRBV7-9 to TRBJ1-1; D unclear. Germline lookup yields CDR1 SEHNR and CDR2 FQNEAQ (reference sequence). V was pared by 3 bases and J by 12 bases, with 17 bases between. This CDR3 spans 13 amino acids. CDR3 residues: CASSFPSTPIPFF. CDR3 bases: TGTGCCAGCAGCTTCCCCAGCACCCCTATACCTTTCTTT.